Each of the 16 T cell receptor beta chains below was sequenced from the same sample in a study of T cells after yellow fever vaccination. TCRdb recomputed calls from the 5' RACE reads with MiXCR, one row per CDR3 protein. The sample lists about 300,000 distinct CDR3 sequences, almost 4% occurring once. The specimen comprised PBMCs, sampled 5 days after the yellow fever booster vaccination. These receptors all come from a man aged 18-30 years who received the YFV17D yellow fever vaccine.

The sample holds many counts of this clonotype. The chain carries TRBV29-1 and TRBJ1-2, with D possibly TRBD1 on 5 matching bases. V lost 6 bases, J lost 7 bases, and 15 bases lay in between. This CDR3 has 12 amino acids. The V gene's germline CDR1 is SQVTM and CDR2 ANQGSEA. In DNA form, the CDR3 reads TGCAGCGTCCCCGGAGGGGCGTCTGGCTACACCTTC. Encoded protein: CSVPGGASGYTF.

The genes are TRBV5-1 and TRBJ2-6, with 8 bases identical to TRBD1. The CDR3 covers 16 residues. Germline CDR1 SGHRS, CDR2 YFSETQ. V was clipped by 3 bases and J by 4 bases; unmatched bases: 6. CDR3 sequence: CASSWTGFRGANVLTF. CDR3 coding DNA: TGCGCCAGCAGCTGGACAGGGTTCAGGGGGGCCAACGTCCTGACTTTC.

This clonotype was found a few times. The CDR3 bases are TGCGCCAGCAGCGCCGAAGGACAGGGTTATGGCTACACCTTC. This sequence encodes CASSAEGQGYGYTF. The V call is TRBV4-3, the J call TRBJ1-2; 8 bases are a match to TRBD1. Germline CDR1 and CDR2: LGHNA and YSLEER. The CDR3 contains 14 residues. V dropped 5 bases and J dropped 5; count of bases not matched to a gene: 7.

This clonotype showed up just a few times. DNA of the CDR3: TGTGCCAGCAGTTTATCAGCGGTGGGACGAGTACTGTTTTTT. Residues: CASSLSAVGRVLFF. The rearrangement joins TRBV27 to TRBJ1-4; a weak D match, TRBD1 (5 bases). Looked up from germline, CDR1 is MNHEY and CDR2 is SMNVEV (reference sequence). The CDR3 consists of 14 residues. Trimming took 0 bases from V and 13 from J, leaving 15 bases between them.

The rearrangement joins TRBV5-4 to TRBJ2-1; perhaps TRBD2 as D (6 bases). The CDR3 length is 15 residues. CDR1 is SGHNT and CDR2 is YYREEE in the germline V gene (reference sequence). Trimming pared 4 bases from V and 8 bases from J, leaving 19 bases between. CDR3 protein: CASSPGSRGDYEQFF. The CDR3 DNA follows: TGTGCCAGCAGCCCCGGTAGCCGCGGGGACTATGAGCAGTTCTTC.

This clonotype was picked up many times. This chain's CDR3 is CASSVTGMNTEAFF. The CDR3 DNA is TGCGCCAGCAGCGTTACCGGGATGAACACTGAAGCTTTCTTT. The chain joins TRBV5-1 to TRBJ1-1; D remains ambiguous. There are 14 residues in the CDR3. Germline-derived CDR1 and CDR2 are SGHRS and YFSETQ. V gave up 4 bases and J gave up 0 bases, with 10 bases separating them.

The rearrangement links TRBV5-1 to TRBJ2-1; D ambiguous. The CDR3 runs to 15 residues. Trimming took 4 bases from V and 6 from J, leaving 17 bases between them. Germline V gene lookup returns CDR1 SGHRS and CDR2 YFSETQ. The CDR3 nucleotides are TGCGCCAGCAGCCTGGCTGTTCCCTTGGGCAATGAGCAGTTCTTC. Its protein product is CASSLAVPLGNEQFF.

This clonotype was found many times. CDR3 residues: CASSQTGTTDTQYF. DNA of the CDR3: TGTGCCAGCAGCCAGACGGGGACCACAGATACGCAGTATTTT. V is TRBV7-2 and J is TRBJ2-3, with D possibly being TRBD1 or TRBD2 (5 bases each). Germline V gene sequence: CDR1 SGHTA, CDR2 FQGNSA. The CDR3 has 14 amino acids. Between the trimmed V and J ends, which lost 5 bases and 2 bases, there was a span of 11 bases.

This clonotype was seen a few times. This rearrangement joins TRBV4-3 to TRBJ2-2, with TRBD1 matching 12 bases. The CDR3 length is 16 residues. V shed 2 bases, J shed 12 bases, and the junction held 10 bases outside the gene matches. Looked up from germline, CDR1 is LGHNA and CDR2 is YSLEER. CDR3 DNA sequence: TGCGCCAGCAGCCAACCACCGGGACAGGGGGCGTTTAAGCTGTTTTTT. It codes for CASSQPPGQGAFKLFF.

This chain links TRBV19 with TRBJ2-1, with D maybe TRBD2 (6 bases). CDR3 size: 12 residues. The germline CDR1 and CDR2 sequences are LNHDA and SQIVND (reference sequence). V lost 8 bases, J lost 15 bases, and 20 bases lay in between. CDR3 coding DNA: TGTGCCAGTGCATCTCCCGGGGGTGGGGCGTTCTTC. Translation: CASASPGGGAFF. The complete variable domain, with remaining parts taken from reference TRBV19 and TRBJ2-1, reads DGGITQSPKYLFRKEGQNVTLSCEQNLNHDAMYWYRQDPGQGLRLIYYSQIVNDFQKGDIAEGYSVSREKKESFPLTVTSAQKNPTAFYLCASASPGGGAFFGPGTRLTVL.

The CDR3 here is CAISEYTSGGSAYNEQFF. The CDR3 DNA sequence: TGTGCCATCAGTGAGTACACTAGCGGGGGGTCGGCCTACAATGAGCAGTTCTTC. The rearrangement uses TRBV10-3 and TRBJ2-1; 12 bases are shared with TRBD2. Germline assignment: CDR1 ENHRY and CDR2 SYGVKD. V lost 1 base, J lost 2 bases, and 6 bases stayed unmatched. The CDR3 consists of 18 residues.

This clonotype has ten or more counts. This rearrangement joins TRBV4-2 to TRBJ2-1; unclear D gene. Germline V gene lookup returns CDR1 LGHNA and CDR2 YNFKEQ. The V and J ends lost 2 bases and 1 base respectively, with 3 bases between them. The CDR3 sequence is 13 residues long. The DNA of the CDR3 is TGTGCCAGCAGCCAAATATCCTACAATGAGCAGTTCTTC. Translating gives CASSQISYNEQFF.

This clonotype was detected a few times. The rearrangement joins TRBV19 to TRBJ2-1, with TRBD2 matching over 7 bases. Trimming at V came to 3 bases and at J to 4 bases, leaving 0 bases not matched to a gene. This CDR3 region has 13 residues. In germline, CDR1 is LNHDA, CDR2 SQIVND (reference sequence). CDR3 bases: TGTGCCAGTAGTATGGGGGGGTACAATGAGCAGTTCTTC. It is translated as CASSMGGYNEQFF.

This clonotype was detected ten times or more. CDR3 residues: CASIPGQGILYYGYTF. The CDR3 bases are TGTGCCAGCATTCCGGGACAGGGGATCCTCTACTATGGCTACACCTTC. The chain combines TRBV28 with TRBJ1-2; 10 positions match TRBD1. The germline V gene has CDR1 MDHEN and CDR2 SYDVKM. There are 16 residues in the CDR3. V lost 7 bases and J lost 3; bases outside the gene matches: 11.

This clonotype was detected only a few times. The chain carries TRBV5-1 and TRBJ2-3, with 9 positions matching TRBD1. V lost 4 bases and J lost 4; bases outside the gene matches: 4. The CDR3 loop spans 14 amino acids. CDR1 and CDR2 from the germline V gene are SGHRS and YFSETQ. CDR3: CASSEGQGSDTQYF. The CDR3, as DNA: TGCGCCAGCAGCGAAGGACAGGGGTCAGATACGCAGTATTTT.

This clonotype was seen repeatedly, ten times or more. V is TRBV3-1 and J is TRBJ2-7, with unresolved D. Trimming took 2 bases from V and 4 from J, leaving 15 bases between them. This CDR3 comprises 15 residues. Germline V lookup: CDR1 LGHDT, CDR2 YNNKEL (reference sequence). As DNA, the CDR3 is TGTGCCAGCAGCCAATCTATCTCACAGCTTTACGAGCAGTACTTC. Translation: CASSQSISQLYEQYF.